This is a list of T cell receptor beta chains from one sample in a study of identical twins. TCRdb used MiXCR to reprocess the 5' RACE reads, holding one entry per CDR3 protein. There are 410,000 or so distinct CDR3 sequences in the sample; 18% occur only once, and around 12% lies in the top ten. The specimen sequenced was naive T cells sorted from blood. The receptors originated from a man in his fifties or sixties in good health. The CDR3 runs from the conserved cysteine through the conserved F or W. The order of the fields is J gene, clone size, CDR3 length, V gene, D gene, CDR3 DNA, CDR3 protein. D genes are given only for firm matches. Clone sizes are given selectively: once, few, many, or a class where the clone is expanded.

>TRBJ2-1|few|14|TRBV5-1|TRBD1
TGCGCCAGCAGCTTGGGGGGCGACAGGGATGAGCAGTTCTTC
CASSLGGDRDEQFF
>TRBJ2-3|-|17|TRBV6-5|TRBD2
TGTGCCAGCAGTTACTCCTACCGGCTAGCGGGGACAGATACGCAGTATTTT
CASSYSYRLAGTDTQYF
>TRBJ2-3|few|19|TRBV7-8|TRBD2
TGTGCCAGCAGCTTAATTGAAACTAGCGAGCTACTTGGCACAGATACGCAGTATTTT
CASSLIETSELLGTDTQYF
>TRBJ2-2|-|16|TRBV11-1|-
TGTGCCAGCAGCATACGGACAGCGGGGCCCACCGGGGAGCTGTTTTTT
CASSIRTAGPTGELFF
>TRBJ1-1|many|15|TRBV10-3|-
TGTGCCATCAGTGAGTTAAAACAGGGTAATACTGAAGCTTTCTTT
CAISELKQGNTEAFF
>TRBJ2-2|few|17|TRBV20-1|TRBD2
TGCAGTGCTAGTCCCTCGGGACTAGCGCTACACACCGGGGAGCTGTTTTTT
CSASPSGLALHTGELFF
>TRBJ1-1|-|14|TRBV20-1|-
TGCAGTGCTAGACCGGGGGCGGGGAACACTGAAGCTTTCTTT
CSARPGAGNTEAFF
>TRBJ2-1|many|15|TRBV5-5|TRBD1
TGTGCCAGCAGCCAAACAGGGGGTTACGGCAATGAGCAGTTCTTC
CASSQTGGYGNEQFF
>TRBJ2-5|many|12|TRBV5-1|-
TGCGCCAGCAGCTTAAGAGGGGAGACCCAGTACTTC
CASSLRGETQYF
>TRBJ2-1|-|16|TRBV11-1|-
TGTGCCAGCAGCCTCTGGGGGACTGGCCCCGGCAATGAGCAGTTCTTC
CASSLWGTGPGNEQFF
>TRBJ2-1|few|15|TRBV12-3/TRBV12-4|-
TGTGCCAGCAGTTCCCCGGACCAACCCTACAATGAGCAGTTCTTC
CASSSPDQPYNEQFF
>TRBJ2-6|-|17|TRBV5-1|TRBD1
TGCGCCAGCAGCTTGGGCCAGGGGGCGCCGGGGGCCAACGTCCTGACTTTC
CASSLGQGAPGANVLTF
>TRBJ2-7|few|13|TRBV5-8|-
TGTGCCAGCAGCCAGATCCAGGGGTACGAGCAGTACTTC
CASSQIQGYEQYF
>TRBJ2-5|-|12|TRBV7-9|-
TGTGCCAGCAGCCAGCTCTCGGAGACCCAGTACTTC
CASSQLSETQYF
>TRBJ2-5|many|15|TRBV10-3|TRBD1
TGTGCCATCAGCGGAGGGACAGGGGCGGTGGAGACCCAGTACTTC
CAISGGTGAVETQYF
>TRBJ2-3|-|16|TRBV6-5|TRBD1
TGTGCCAGCAGTTATCGGGACAGGGTTAGCACAGATACGCAGTATTTT
CASSYRDRVSTDTQYF
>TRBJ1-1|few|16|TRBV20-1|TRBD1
TGCAGTGCTAGAGACCTCGCCGGGACAGGGGGCACTGAAGCTTTCTTT
CSARDLAGTGGTEAFF
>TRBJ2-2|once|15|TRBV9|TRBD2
TGTGCCAGCAGCGTAGCTGGGGGGGGCACCGGGGAGCTGTTTTTT
CASSVAGGGTGELFF
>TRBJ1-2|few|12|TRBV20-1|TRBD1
TGCAGTGCTGGTGGGACAGACTATGGCTACACCTTC
CSAGGTDYGYTF
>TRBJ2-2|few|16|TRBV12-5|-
TGTGCTAGTGGTTTATATAGCGGACCGAACACCGGGGAGCTGTTTTTT
CASGLYSGPNTGELFF
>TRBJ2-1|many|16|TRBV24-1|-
TGTGCCACCAGTGATCGAGCGGGCCGCTCCTACAATGAGCAGTTCTTC
CATSDRAGRSYNEQFF
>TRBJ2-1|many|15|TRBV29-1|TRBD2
TGCAGCGTTGGTACTAGCGGGAGTGCGGTCAATGAGCAGTTCTTC
CSVGTSGSAVNEQFF
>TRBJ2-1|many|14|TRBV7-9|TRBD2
TGTGCCAGCAGCCCGGGACTAGCGGGGAATGAGCAGTTCTTC
CASSPGLAGNEQFF
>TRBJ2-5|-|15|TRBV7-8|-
TGTGCCAGCAGCTTGGGATCCAGGGGCCAAGAGACCCAGTACTTC
CASSLGSRGQETQYF
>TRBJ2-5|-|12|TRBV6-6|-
TGTGCCAGCAGTTGGAGCCAAGAGACCCAGTACTTC
CASSWSQETQYF
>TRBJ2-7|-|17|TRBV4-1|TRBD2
TGCGCCAGCAGCCAGGTACTAGCGGGGGTTCTTTCCTACGAGCAGTACTTC
CASSQVLAGVLSYEQYF
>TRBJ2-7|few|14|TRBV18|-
TGTGCCAGCTCACCACAGTTGGGGGTGGGCGAGCAGTACTTC
CASSPQLGVGEQYF
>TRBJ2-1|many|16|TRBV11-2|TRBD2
TGTGCCAGCAGCCGATGGGGCGGGGGGGCTTCCAATGAGCAGTTCTTC
CASSRWGGGASNEQFF
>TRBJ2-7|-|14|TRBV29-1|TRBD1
TGCAGCGTTGGTCCCGGGACAGGGTCCTACGAGCAGTACTTC
CSVGPGTGSYEQYF
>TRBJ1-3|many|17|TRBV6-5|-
TGTGCCAGCAGTTACACGAGACAGATCTTCTCTGGAAACACCATATATTTT
CASSYTRQIFSGNTIYF
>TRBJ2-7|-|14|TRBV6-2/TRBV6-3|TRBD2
TGTGCCAGCAGGAAGACTAGCCCGTTCTACGAGCAGTACTTC
CASRKTSPFYEQYF
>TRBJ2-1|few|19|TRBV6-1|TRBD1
TGTGCCATCACAGAACGACAGGGATTCCCCACAGGGACCTACAATGAGCAGTTCTTC
CAITERQGFPTGTYNEQFF
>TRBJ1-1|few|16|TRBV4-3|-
TGCGCCAGCAGCCAAGATCTTATTTCGAGGGCTGGGGGAGCTTTCTTT
CASSQDLISRAGGAFF
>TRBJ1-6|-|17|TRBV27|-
TGTGCCAGCGGAAAGGACCTTCTGAGCTCCTATAATTCACCCCTCCACTTT
CASGKDLLSSYNSPLHF
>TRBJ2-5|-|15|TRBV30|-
TGTGCCTGGAGCAAATCCCCTTTAGAGGGAGAGACCCAGTACTTC
CAWSKSPLEGETQYF
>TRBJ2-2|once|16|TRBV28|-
TGTGCCAGCAAAGGGGGAGAGACTAGAAACACCTGGGAGCTGTTTTTT
CASKGGETRNTWELFF
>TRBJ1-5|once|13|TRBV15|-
TGTGCCACCAGCAGAGCAACAGGCGGGCCCCAGCATTTT
CATSRATGGPQHF
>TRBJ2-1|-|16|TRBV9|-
TGTGCCAGCAGCGTAGCCTCCGGGTTGGACCACAATGAGCAGTTCTTC
CASSVASGLDHNEQFF
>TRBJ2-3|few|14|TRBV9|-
TGTGCCAGCAGCGTAGATGGATACTCAGATACGCAGTATTTT
CASSVDGYSDTQYF
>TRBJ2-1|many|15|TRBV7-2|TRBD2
TGTGCCAGCAGCGCGTTGACTAGCGGGAGTAATGAGCAGTTCTTC
CASSALTSGSNEQFF
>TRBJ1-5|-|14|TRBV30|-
TGTGCCTGGAATCAAGGGCTGGCCAATCAGCCCCAGCATTTT
CAWNQGLANQPQHF
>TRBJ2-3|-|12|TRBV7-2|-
TGTGCCAGCGGGACCATCACAGATACGCAGTATTTT
CASGTITDTQYF
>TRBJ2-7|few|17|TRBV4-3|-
TGCGCCAGCAGCCAAGATCCGCGCAGGGGATCACCGGGCGAGCAGTACTTC
CASSQDPRRGSPGEQYF
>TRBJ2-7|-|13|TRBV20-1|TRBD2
TGCAGTGCTTTAGCGGGGGCCACCTACGAGCAGTACTTC
CSALAGATYEQYF
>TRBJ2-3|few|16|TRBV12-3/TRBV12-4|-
TGTGCCAGCAGTTTAAGGTCCGGAGGGAGCACAGATACGCAGTATTTT
CASSLRSGGSTDTQYF
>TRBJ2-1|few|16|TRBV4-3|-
TGCGCCAGCAGCCAAGATTCGGGGAGTACGTACAATGAGCAGTTCTTC
CASSQDSGSTYNEQFF
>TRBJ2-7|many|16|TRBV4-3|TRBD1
TGCGCCAGCAGCCAAGGGGCCGGGGACAGAATTTACGAGCAGTACTTC
CASSQGAGDRIYEQYF
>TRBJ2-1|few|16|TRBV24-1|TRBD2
TGTGCCACCAGTGACAGTAGCGGGAAAATAGACAATGAGCAGTTCTTC
CATSDSSGKIDNEQFF
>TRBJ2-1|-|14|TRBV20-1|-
TGCAGTGCTAGAGTTGAGGGGCGCTACAATGAGCAGTTCTTC
CSARVEGRYNEQFF
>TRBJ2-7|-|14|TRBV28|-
TGTGCCAGCAGTTTATGGGGGGAAAGGGACGAGCAGTACTTC
CASSLWGERDEQYF
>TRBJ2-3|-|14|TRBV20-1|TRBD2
TGCAGTGCTACGACTAGCGGCCGCGCAGATACGCAGTATTTT
CSATTSGRADTQYF
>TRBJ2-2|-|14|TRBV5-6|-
TGTGCCAGCAACCATGATCGCAGGTCCGGGGAGCTGTTTTTT
CASNHDRRSGELFF
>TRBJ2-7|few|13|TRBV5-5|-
TGTGCCAGCAGCTTTGGGACCTACCTCGAGCAGTACTTC
CASSFGTYLEQYF
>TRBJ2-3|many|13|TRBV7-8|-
TGTGCCAGCACCCCAATTCCGGGCGGTCCGCAGTATTTT
CASTPIPGGPQYF
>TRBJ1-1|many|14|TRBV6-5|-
TGTGCCAGCAGTTACTCAGGATTGAACACTGAAGCTTTCTTT
CASSYSGLNTEAFF